The T cell receptor (beta chain) described here comes from a study of T cell responses to AZD1222 COVID-19 vaccine (dated by TCRdb to the early 2020s). Some background on the complete study: AZD1222 recipients whose second dose came at about 4 weeks and those whose second dose came at about 12 weeks were combined into one group, since spike-specific TCR depth and breadth did not differ between the two schedules. TCR sequencing was performed for 233 trial participants, of whom around 200 were given two doses of AZD1222 and around 25 were given two doses of MenACWY control vaccine. Enrollment into the trials was organized by age into subgroups of 18-55, 56-69 and 70-plus years, and those subgroups contained around 150, 28 and 57 TCR-sequenced participants, respectively.

The paper's findings and limits, for the study overall: Vaccine-associated CD4 TCRs spanned the whole spike protein, with dominant responses in regions 160-218 and 743-854. The 56-69-year group was small, and its depth increase did not reach significance, likely because of low power. Participants were mostly white British and included more females than males, and it was suggested by the authors that clonal diversity may have been underestimated. Conclusions about previously exposed vaccinees are limited, since just 5 to 7 AZD1222 recipients were seropositive for SARS-CoV-2 at baseline. Epitopes outside the regions mutated in the B.1.351 and B.1.1.7 variants were reportedly recognized by nearly half of the unique spike-specific TCRs. After two AZD1222 doses, spike-specific TCR breadth and depth were significantly higher than at day 0 and than in MenACWY recipients. Because no day 14 peak-response samples were available, the repertoires could be characterized only after the peak T cell response.

This sample's time point label indicates: baseline before first vaccination. Vaccinee samples were obtained from the UK trials COV001 and COV002, which included a single-blind randomized controlled phase 2/3 trial of AZD1222 (ChAdOx1 nCoV-19) in healthy adults. For TCRbeta chain sequencing, PBMC samples from trial participants were taken at day 0 and at day 28 after the second dose. Spanning cysteine to phenylalanine, the CDR3 consists of 13 amino acids. Only the CDR3 part of the read is kept: 39 bases, read in frame from the first base. CDR1 and CDR2 were assigned from the germline V gene as SGHRS and YFSETQ. At the junction V is shortened by 5 bases and J by 4 bases, with 12 bases in between. The CDR3 regions of human TCRbeta chains were analyzed by immunosequencing. As for how the authors treated the data: Repertoire TCRs were checked for matches against a reference library of SARS-CoV-2-specific TCRs that had been generated using the MIRA antigen-specificity platform. Breadth was defined as the fraction of unique TCRs that were SARS-CoV-2-associated. Depth was defined as the fraction of total T cells that were SARS-CoV-2-associated. Using the MIRA data, each spike-specific TCR was mapped to the spike region that the TCR reacts to and placed in a CD4 or CD8 class. Log10-transformed breadth and depth values were compared by one-way ANOVA with Sidak's multiple comparisons tests. Imported from immuneACCESS, the table was reduced by TCRdb to in-frame sequences with V and J called. These copies leave out some clones; in studies compared against another copy, an unresolved V gene accounts for under half, and the cause of the remainder is not known. The DNA was the basis for D and trimming; V, J and clone size are from that table. In this sample the table shows around 150,000 clones, 94% of which occur a single time. The ten largest clones capture 1.3% of the sample.

In the case of this clone: The antigen this receptor binds is unknown. No much larger clone is present one base from it, and per-base qualities are unavailable.

This TCR came from an adult in good health. The sequencing here drew on peripheral blood, taken on day 0 of AZD1222 vaccination. The rearranged chain carries TRBV5-1 and TRBJ1-1; TRBD1 might be the D gene, on 6 matching bases. The base sequence is TGCGCCAGCAGTCGGGGGGCTGGCACTGAAGCTTTCTTT. Its translation is CASSRGAGTEAFF.